This T cell receptor beta chain was profiled in a study of CD8 T cells in ankylosing spondylitis. The CDR3 runs 15 residues. Germline V gene sequence: CDR1 DFQATT, CDR2 SNEGSKA (reference sequence). V gave up 2 bases and J gave up 4 bases, with 12 bases separating them. Study outcomes and limitations: Within ankylosing spondylitis blood, a TCR beta motif made up of eight highly homologous variants appeared to be characteristic. It was reported that disease-linked clones were significantly enriched in matched ankylosing spondylitis synovial fluid.

This clonotype was observed many times. Its antigen remains unknown. Researchers built TCR beta libraries using quantitative 5'-RACE with molecular barcodes. In TCRdb, the 5' RACE reads were re-called with MiXCR into one record per CDR3 protein. The sample carries around 770,000 distinct CDR3 sequences, 10% to 15% recorded once. This clonotype was obtained from a male donor with ankylosing spondylitis. The chain joins TRBV20-1 to TRBJ1-6; tentative D call: TRBD1 (6 bases). What was sequenced was blood, either unsorted or a sorted T cell fraction (not recorded which). CDR3 sequence reads: CSARTGTQYNSPLHF. As DNA, the CDR3 is TGCAGTGCTAGAACCGGGACACAGTATAATTCACCCCTCCACTTT.